This T cell receptor beta chain derives from a study of early T cells in non-severe SARS-CoV-2 infection. Study-wide context: The sequenced material was bulk RNA from unsorted whole blood, and its chains were unpaired.

Study-wide results and caveats: CD4 and private specificities were missed by VDJdb matching, which favored anti-spike CD8 responses.

The sample holds many counts of this clonotype. The antigen is unknown. CDR3 length: 17 residues. Germline values: CDR1 MNHEY, CDR2 SVGAGI. With 0 bases removed from V and 7 bases from J, the gap between germline ends came to 16 bases. Researchers attached unique molecular identifiers to individual cDNA molecules. TCRdb ran MiXCR on the 5' RACE reads and lists one entry per CDR3 protein. The table shows about 60,000 distinct CDR3 sequences, with 8% to 9.5% occurring only once. The TCR comes from an adult who was a healthcare worker with PCR-confirmed SARS-CoV-2 infection or an uninfected control (not recorded which). Sequenced sample: whole blood. The V gene is TRBV6-5, the J gene TRBJ1-6; D gene unclear. The CDR3 reads CASSYSGGGLGNSPLHF. CDR3 nucleotides: TGTGCCAGCAGTTACTCGGGCGGTGGGTTGGGAAATTCACCCCTCCACTTT.